This note documents a single T cell receptor beta chain sequence. This specimen belongs to a study of blood T cell repertoires in COVID-19. As for the study in general: Collection of acute and convalescent COVID-19 samples took place in the United States, Italy and Spain. T cells, B-cell-depleted T cells, or PBMCs provided the cDNA or gDNA that served as material.

TCRdb's copy holds only in-frame clones and misses some; the assay was immunoSEQ multiplex PCR. The sample has 230,000 or so clones; approximately 84% are singletons. CDR1 SGHNT and CDR2 YENEEA come from the germline V gene. Trimming cost V 5 bases and J 6 bases; bases outside gene matches: 4. CDR3 length equals 13 residues. This sequence was found in a man aged 45 to 65 who had recovered from COVID-19. The V call is TRBV11-3, the J call TRBJ1-1; TRBD1 aligns across 9 bases. Sequencing used PBMCs or T cells enriched from blood (not recorded which). CDR3 in amino acids: CASSLRQGAEAFF. The CDR3 nucleotides read TGTGCCAGCAGCCTTCGACAGGGGGCTGAAGCTTTCTTT.